This T cell receptor beta chain was identified during a study of shared clonotypes between healthy human individuals. The CDR3 contains 18 residues. The germline V and J ends were trimmed by 2 bases and 4 bases, with 18 bases remaining between them. Germline V gives CDR1 LNHDA, CDR2 SQIVND (reference sequence). Produced via immunoSEQ multiplex PCR; TCRdb's table is partial and in-frame only. The sample lists over a million clones; over 95% were seen once. The chain is built from TRBV19 and TRBJ2-6; a weak D match, TRBD1 (6 bases). The sequence derives from a young man in good health. The sequenced sample consisted of naive CD4+ T cells sorted from blood. Subset indicated: CD45RA+ positively selected. The CDR3 DNA sequence: TGTGCCAGTAGTATAAAGGGGGTCCTCCGTATAGGGGCCAACGTCCTGACTTTC. It encodes CASSIKGVLRIGANVLTF. The whole variable domain, filled in from reference TRBV19 and TRBJ2-6, reads DGGITQSPKYLFRKEGQNVTLSCEQNLNHDAMYWYRQDPGQGLRLIYYSQIVNDFQKGDIAEGYSVSREKKESFPLTVTSAQKNPTAFYLCASSIKGVLRIGANVLTFGAGSRLTVL.